This TCR beta chain was found in a study of cytomegalovirus exposure and HLA in healthy donors. Of note for this clone: The target antigen is unknown.

Study-level points and caveats: CMV serostatus was the sole immune exposure data available. Common viral pathogens seemed to be connected with several of the most significant clusters, according to a later analysis.

PCR involved 60 Vbeta and 13 Jbeta primers. Clones were read by immunoSEQ multiplex PCR, and TCRdb kept only the in-frame ones, dropping some. The repertoire includes about 120,000 clones, more than 60% of them detected once, and less than 3.5% sits in the top ten. The CDR3 sequence is 15 residues long. The germline gives CDR1 SGHNT, CDR2 YYREEE (reference sequence). Sequences were obtained from PBMCs. This TCR derives from a woman between 35 and 50 years old in good health and CMV-seropositive. V and J are TRBV5-4 and TRBJ2-5, with D tentatively TRBD1 (6 bases). TRBJ2-7 explains the end of the DNA better; the J call may be wrong. CDR3 region: CASSFPGTRSNEQYF. The CDR3 bases are TGTGCCAGCAGCTTCCCAGGGACAAGGTCAAACGAGCAGTACTTC.